These 9 T cell receptor beta chains originate from one sample sequenced in a study of T cell responses to AZD1222 COVID-19 vaccine. Some clones are missing from TCRdb's copy, which holds only in-frame ones; the method was immunoSEQ multiplex PCR. Among fewer than 150,000 clones, 85% to 90% were seen once, and the ten largest hold 7.7%. Sequenced material: peripheral blood, taken on day 0 of AZD1222 vaccination. The receptor set was obtained from an adult in good health.

This rearrangement joins TRBV12-3 or TRBV12-4 to TRBJ1-1, with 8 bases aligning to TRBD1. V was pared by 5 bases and J by 5 bases, with 4 bases of the junction left unmatched. The length of the CDR3 is 13 residues. The CDR3 DNA is TGTGCCAGCAGTGGACAGGGTAAGACTGAAGCTTTCTTT. It translates to CASSGQGKTEAFF.

The J gene is TRBJ2-7, the V gene TRBV5-4; 8 bases are a match to TRBD2. The CDR3 is 15 residues long. V trimming: 3 bases; J trimming: 3 bases; junction bases outside the gene matches: 8. Germline CDR1 reads SGHNT; CDR2 reads YYREEE (reference sequence). The CDR3 reads CASSSGGTNVYEQYF. For the CDR3, the DNA is TGTGCCAGCAGCTCGGGGGGGACTAACGTCTACGAGCAGTACTTC. Full variable domain (remainder filled in from reference TRBV5-4 and TRBJ2-7): ETGVTQSPTHLIKTRGQQVTLRCSSQSGHNTVSWYQQALGQGPQFIFQYYREEENGRGNFPPRFSGLQFPNYSSELNVNALELDDSALYLCASSSGGTNVYEQYFGPGTRLTVT.

The chain recombines TRBV6-5 with TRBJ2-2; D unresolved. CDR1 MNHEY and CDR2 SVGAGI come from the germline V gene. CDR3 length equals 16 residues. V was trimmed by 0 bases and J by 1 base, leaving 9 bases between them. The CDR3 protein is CASSYSFPRNTGELFF. For the CDR3, the DNA is TGTGCCAGCAGTTACTCGTTTCCAAGGAACACCGGGGAGCTGTTTTTT.

The chain links TRBV6-5 to TRBJ2-2, with 10 bases fitting TRBD2. The CDR3 is 15 residues long. The V segment lost 10 bases and the J segment 4 bases; nucleotides outside the gene matches: 9. Germline CDR1 MNHEY, CDR2 SVGAGI. The CDR3 is CATKGAGGPTGELFF. The CDR3 DNA is TGTGCCACCAAAGGAGCGGGGGGGCCCACCGGGGAGCTGTTTTTT.

The chain links TRBV18 to TRBJ1-5; D is perhaps TRBD1 (6 bases). Trimming took 3 bases from V and 0 from J, leaving 12 bases between them. Germline-derived CDR1 and CDR2 are KGHSH and LQKENI. The CDR3 has 16 amino acids. The CDR3 loop is CASSPSGQYSNQPQHF. Written as DNA, the CDR3 is TGTGCCAGCTCACCTTCCGGACAGTATAGCAATCAGCCCCAGCATTTT.

The V gene is TRBV28, the J gene TRBJ1-2; D perhaps matches TRBD1 (6 bases). The CDR3 runs 16 residues. The V end was cut by 3 bases, the J end by 4 bases, with 18 bases between. CDR1 and CDR2 (germline): MDHEN, SYDVKM. This CDR3 is CASSLTEGGVGYGYTF. The CDR3 nucleotides are TGTGCCAGCAGTTTGACCGAGGGGGGCGTTGGCTATGGCTACACCTTC.

The genes are TRBV18 and TRBJ1-4, with D tentatively TRBD1 (5 bases). This CDR3 is 14 amino acids long. CDR1 KGHSH and CDR2 LQKENI come from the germline V gene. V was trimmed by 2 bases and J by 5 bases, leaving 9 bases between them. The CDR3 loop is CASSPGAPNEKLFF. CDR3 nucleotide sequence: TGTGCCAGCTCACCAGGGGCTCCGAATGAAAAACTGTTTTTT.

The chain has TRBV14 and TRBJ2-1; D possibly matches TRBD1 or TRBD2 (6 bases each). V gave up 0 bases and J gave up 9 bases, with 9 bases separating them. Germline V gene sequence: CDR1 SGHDN, CDR2 FVKESK. This CDR3 is built from 13 residues. CDR3 in DNA: TGTGCCAGCAGCCAAGATAGGGGGGCTGAGCAGTTCTTC. Protein product: CASSQDRGAEQFF.

This chain uses TRBV20-1 with TRBJ1-5; D is possibly TRBD1 (5 bases). The CDR3 length is 13 residues. The germline V gene encodes CDR1 DFQATT and CDR2 SNEGSKA (reference sequence). V was trimmed by 3 bases and J by 5 bases, leaving 11 bases between them. CDR3 nucleotide sequence: TGCAGTGCTAGTGGCGGGGGGGATCAGCCCCAGCATTTT. This translates into CSASGGGDQPQHF.